Following are 8 T cell receptor beta chains from one sample sequenced in a study of T cells in women clearing cervical HPV infection. Clones were read by immunoSEQ multiplex PCR, and TCRdb kept only the in-frame ones, dropping some. Its clone listing holds around 28,000 clones. The sequencing input was blood buffy coat. The receptors here all came from a woman aged 18 to 75 with a cervical HPV16 infection that either progressed to CIN3+ or cleared (not recorded which).

As regards this clone: The CDR3 goes on 3 residues after the read ends, and that part is filled in from the germline J gene. This sequence joins TRBV20-1 and TRBJ2-3; no definite D call. The germline CDR1 and CDR2 sequences are DFQATT and SNEGSKA (reference sequence). The CDR3 has 11 residues. The CDR3 bases that were read are TGCAGTGCTAGAGCGGGTAGTGCG. It specifies CSARAGSA. The full CDR3 protein is CSARAGSAQYF.

About this clone: The CDR3 end is not reached by the read, which stops 3 residues before it; the germline J gene fills it in. The rearrangement uses TRBV18 and TRBJ2-2; tentatively, D is TRBD2 (5 bases). This CDR3 is built from 14 residues. Germline CDR1 and CDR2: KGHSH and LQKENI. CDR3 DNA, as far as it was read: TGTGCCAGCTCACCCCCGATGACTAATGAAAAG. This encodes CASSPPMTNEK. The entire CDR3 is CASSPPMTNEKLFF.

Comments on this clone: The CDR3 is cut off 3 residues early in the read; its end comes from the germline J gene. J is TRBJ1-1 and V is TRBV19, with a weak D call TRBD1 (6 bases). Looked up from germline, CDR1 is LNHDA and CDR2 is SQIVND (reference sequence). The CDR3 is 12 amino acids. The CDR3 reads CASLSGGHKAFF. CDR3 DNA, as far as it was read: TGTGCCAGTCTGTCCGGGGGGCATAAA.

Turning to this clone: The read terminates 3 residues ahead of where the CDR3 ends, so the germline J gene completes it. The rearrangement joins TRBV6-4 to TRBJ2-3, with D possibly matching TRBD2 (6 bases). CDR1 MRHNA and CDR2 SNTAGT come from the germline V gene. The CDR3 sequence is 15 residues long. V was shortened by 6 bases and J by 5 bases, with 18 bases between the two germline ends. The CDR3 protein is CASSLKGGDEDTQYF. The part of the CDR3 DNA that was read is TGTGCCAGCAGCCTCAAGGGCGGGGACGAAGATACG.

The CDR3 spells CASSLGGGGSNEKLFF. Partial CDR3 DNA: TGTGCCAGCAGCTTGGGGGGAGGAGGATCTAATGAAAAG. The chain carries TRBV7-6 and TRBJ2-2; the D gene is possibly TRBD2 (6 bases). The read halts 3 residues ahead of the CDR3 end, with the missing end drawn from the germline J gene. The CDR3 sequence is 16 residues long. Germline V gives CDR1 SGHVS, CDR2 FNYEAQ.

The CDR3 sequence is CASSIQTASGGIVSEQYF. The DNA read from the CDR3 is TGTGCCAGTAGTATCCAAACCGCTTCGGGGGGGATCGTCAGCGAG. The rearrangement uses TRBV19 and TRBJ2-7; 8 bases map to TRBD2. The sequenced fragment ends 3 residues before the CDR3 boundary, so the rest is inferred from the germline J gene. Germline V lookup: CDR1 LNHDA, CDR2 SQIVND (reference sequence). V trimming: 3 bases; J trimming: 6 bases; junction bases outside the gene matches: 19. There are 18 residues in the CDR3.

Comments on this clone: The read ends 3 residues shy of where the CDR3 ends; the end is completed using the germline J gene. This sequence joins TRBV7-9 and TRBJ2-3; no clear D. Germline V gives CDR1 SEHNR, CDR2 FQNEAQ (reference sequence). Trimming removed 8 bases from V and 7 bases from J, with 16 bases in between. The length of the CDR3 is 13 residues. CDR3 DNA (partial): TGTGCCAGCCTTCCTGGGCCCGACCATACG. Encoded protein: CASLPGPDHT. In full, the CDR3 reads CASLPGPDHTQYF. Full variable domain (outside the CDR3, taken from reference TRBV7-9 and TRBJ2-3): DTGVSQNPRHKITKRGQNVTFRCDPISEHNRLYWYRQTLGQGPEFLTYFQNEAQLEKSRLLSDRFSAERPKGSFSTLEIQRTEQGDSAMYLCASLPGPDHTQYFGPGTRLTVL.

The CDR3 loop is CASSPIIGGSMNTEAFF. Partial CDR3 DNA: TGTGCCAGTAGCCCCATAATAGGGGGCTCAATGAACACTGAA. This chain connects TRBV19 to TRBJ1-1; 7 bases agree with TRBD1. The CDR3 end lies 3 residues beyond the end of the read and is filled in from the germline J gene. The CDR3 is 17 residues long. Germline V gene sequence: CDR1 LNHDA, CDR2 SQIVND (reference sequence). V was pared by 6 bases and J by 0 bases, with 13 bases of the junction left unmatched.